These 26 T cell receptor beta chains came from one sample sequenced in a study of cytomegalovirus exposure and HLA in healthy donors. It was with 60 Vbeta and 13 Jbeta primers that the PCR ran. Clones were sequenced by immunoSEQ multiplex PCR, and TCRdb holds only the in-frame ones, with some missing. The table counts 70,000 or so clones; about 0.76% lies in the top ten. The sequenced sample consisted of PBMCs. These receptors originate from a boy younger than 18 in good health and CMV-seronegative.

The gene calls are TRBV7-9 and TRBJ2-1; D may be TRBD1 (5 bases). In germline, CDR1 is SEHNR, CDR2 FQNEAQ (reference sequence). The CDR3 totals 12 residues. Trimming left V 6 bases short and J 4 bases short, with 7 bases between. For the CDR3, the DNA is TGTGCCAGCAGAAGGGGTTACAATGAGCAGTTCTTC. Translated: CASRRGYNEQFF.

This rearrangement joins TRBV13 to TRBJ2-1, with 9 bases lining up with TRBD2. V trimming: 5 bases; J trimming: 4 bases; junction bases outside the gene matches: 9. The germline gives CDR1 PRHDT, CDR2 FYEKMQ (reference sequence). The CDR3 contains 16 residues. The CDR3 region is CASSAPTSGIYNEQFF. The CDR3 region has the DNA TGTGCCAGCAGCGCCCCGACTAGCGGAATATACAATGAGCAGTTCTTC.

The chain employs TRBV30 and TRBJ1-1; the D gene is possibly TRBD1 (6 bases). Trimming left V 4 bases short and J 7 bases short, with 22 bases between. Germline CDR1 reads GTSNPN; CDR2 reads SVGIG (reference sequence). This CDR3 is built from 15 residues. In DNA form, the CDR3 reads TGTGCCTGGATTTGGATTGCGGGGGCGGCCAGTGAAGCTTTCTTT. Translation gives CAWIWIAGAASEAFF.

V gene TRBV7-8 combines with J gene TRBJ1-5; TRBD1 agrees at 8 bases. V gave up 3 bases and J gave up 1 base; unmatched junction bases: 2. CDR1 and CDR2 (germline): SGHVS, FQNEAQ. This CDR3 has 15 amino acids. The CDR3 nucleotides are TGTGCCAGCAGCTTGTACAGGGGGAGCAATCAGCCCCAGCATTTT. This sequence encodes CASSLYRGSNQPQHF.

The gene calls are TRBV25-1 and TRBJ2-7; the match to TRBD1 covers 7 bases. The CDR3 covers 14 residues. CDR1 and CDR2 from the germline V gene are MGHDK and SYGVNS. The V gene end was trimmed by 3 bases and the J gene end by 5 bases; junction bases not matched to a gene: 7. The chain's CDR3 is CASSDQTGYHEQYF. DNA for the CDR3: TGTGCCAGCAGTGACCAGACAGGGTACCACGAGCAGTACTTC.

The chain employs TRBV7-8 and TRBJ1-2, with D maybe TRBD1 (5 bases). The CDR3 spans 14 residues. The germline V and J ends were trimmed by 4 bases and 5 bases, with 14 bases remaining between them. Germline CDR1 and CDR2: SGHVS and FQNEAQ. CDR3 bases: TGTGCCAGCAGCTCGGACCAGGGTGCTTATGGCTACACCTTC. This gives the protein CASSSDQGAYGYTF.

As regards this clone: Other DNA sequences in the sample encode the same CDR3. The V gene is TRBV5-1, the J gene TRBJ1-1, with 8 bases matching TRBD1. Germline V gene lookup returns CDR1 SGHRS and CDR2 YFSETQ. The CDR3 totals 13 residues. V dropped 2 bases and J dropped 4; count of bases not matched to a gene: 1. The CDR3: CASSLGTGTEAFF. The DNA for the CDR3 is TGCGCCAGCAGCTTAGGGACAGGCACTGAAGCTTTCTTT.

The J gene is TRBJ2-2, the V gene TRBV9; 13 bases are a match to TRBD2. Germline-derived CDR1 and CDR2 are SGDLS and YYNGEE. The V and J ends lost 3 bases and 4 bases, in that order; junction bases with no gene match: 15. The CDR3 is made up of 20 amino acids. CDR3 in DNA: TGTGCCAGCAGCGGCAGCAACCGGACTAGCGGGAGTGGTATCACCGGGGAGCTGTTTTTT. Protein sequence: CASSGSNRTSGSGITGELFF.

The rearrangement joins TRBV2 to TRBJ1-2; 8 bases are shared with TRBD1. Losses at the gene ends were 6 bases for V and 8 bases for J; bases not matched to a gene: 8. Germline V lookup: CDR1 SNHLY, CDR2 FYNNEI. This CDR3 contains 13 residues. The CDR3 protein is CASREDRAQGYTF. The CDR3 nucleotides are TGTGCCAGCAGGGAGGACAGGGCCCAGGGCTACACCTTC.

The J gene is TRBJ2-7, the V gene TRBV27; D not resolved. Per the germline V gene, CDR1 is MNHEY and CDR2 is SMNVEV (reference sequence). CDR3 size: 12 residues. Between the trimmed V and J ends, which lost 5 bases and 3 bases, there was a span of 8 bases. This chain's CDR3 is CASSRTLYEQYF. In nucleotides, the CDR3 is TGTGCCAGCAGTCGAACTCTCTACGAGCAGTACTTC.

The genes are TRBV2 and TRBJ1-1; 10 bases match TRBD1. The V segment lost 5 bases and the J segment 3 bases; nucleotides outside the gene matches: 3. This CDR3 region has 14 residues. The V gene's germline CDR1 is SNHLY and CDR2 FYNNEI. The DNA of the CDR3 is TGTGCCAGCAGTCGGACAGGGGGTCACACTGAAGCTTTCTTT. Its protein is CASSRTGGHTEAFF.

The J gene is TRBJ2-2, the V gene TRBV7-8, with 7 bases identical to TRBD1. Trimming took 3 bases from V and 0 from J; bases not matched to a gene: 7. The CDR3 extends over 17 amino acids. Per germline, CDR1 SGHVS and CDR2 FQNEAQ. The CDR3 is CASSFPRQGPNTGELFF. CDR3 nucleotides: TGTGCCAGCAGCTTCCCTCGACAGGGTCCGAACACCGGGGAGCTGTTTTTT.

The CDR3 sequence: CASSSGLTTEAFF. CDR3 in DNA: TGCGCCAGCAGCTCAGGGTTAACGACTGAAGCTTTCTTT. This chain joins TRBV5-1 and TRBJ1-1; possibly TRBD1 for D (5 bases). The CDR3 runs 13 residues. Looked up from germline, CDR1 is SGHRS and CDR2 is YFSETQ. Trimming removed 3 bases from V and 5 bases from J, with 11 bases in between.

The CDR3 DNA reads as TGTGCCAGCAGCTTGGATGGCAGGGGCTACACCTTC. It translates to CASSLDGRGYTF. This rearrangement joins TRBV5-4 to TRBJ1-2; D call uncertain. The V gene's germline CDR1 is SGHNT and CDR2 YYREEE (reference sequence). CDR3 length: 12 amino acids. V was cut by 0 bases and J by 8 bases, with 8 bases left in between. The full variable domain, completed using reference TRBV5-4 and TRBJ1-2, is ETGVTQSPTHLIKTRGQQVTLRCSSQSGHNTVSWYQQALGQGPQFIFQYYREEENGRGNFPPRFSGLQFPNYSSELNVNALELDDSALYLCASSLDGRGYTFGSGTRLTVV.

V usage is TRBV6-5 and J usage is TRBJ2-7, with 9 bases identical to TRBD2. The trim removed 9 bases at V and 2 bases at J, leaving 8 bases unmatched. The CDR3 totals 14 residues. Germline CDR1 and CDR2: MNHEY and SVGAGI. The CDR3 DNA reads as TGTGCCAGTGGGGTGACTAGCGGCGCCTACGAGCAGTACTTC. Translating gives CASGVTSGAYEQYF.

This chain links TRBV4-1 with TRBJ1-1; no clear D gene. V was cut by 4 bases and J by 0 bases, with 18 bases left in between. CDR1 MGHRA and CDR2 YSYEKL come from the germline V gene. CDR3 size: 17 residues. DNA for the CDR3: TGCGCCAGCAGCCCCGGGGAGGCCGGCGGTATGAACACTGAAGCTTTCTTT. It yields the protein CASSPGEAGGMNTEAFF.

The genes are TRBV7-9 and TRBJ2-2; tentative D call: TRBD1 (6 bases). Trimming removed 2 bases at V and 1 base at J, with 11 bases between. The germline CDR1 and CDR2 sequences are SEHNR and FQNEAQ (reference sequence). This CDR3 has 16 residues. Written as DNA, the CDR3 is TGTGCCAGCAGCTTACCTCAGGGACAGAACACCGGGGAGCTGTTTTTT. Its protein is CASSLPQGQNTGELFF. The whole variable domain, filled in from reference TRBV7-9 and TRBJ2-2, reads DTGVSQNPRHKITKRGQNVTFRCDPISEHNRLYWYRQTLGQGPEFLTYFQNEAQLEKSRLLSDRFSAERPKGSFSTLEIQRTEQGDSAMYLCASSLPQGQNTGELFFGEGSRLTVL.

The chain is built from TRBV12-2 and TRBJ1-2. TRBV12-2 is described as a pseudogene. The CDR3 has 16 residues. The CDR3 DNA reads TGTGCAAGTCGCTTAGTAGGGGGAGGGGGAGTAGGTGGCTACACCTTC. The encoded protein is CASRLVGGGGVGGYTF.

The chain links TRBV7-6 to TRBJ2-7; possible D gene TRBD2, 6 bases. The CDR3 consists of 14 residues. The V and J ends lost 3 bases and 3 bases respectively, with 12 bases between them. The V gene's germline CDR1 is SGHVS and CDR2 FNYEAQ. The CDR3 sequence: CASSFRDSNYEQYF. DNA for the CDR3: TGTGCCAGCAGCTTCCGGGACTCCAACTACGAGCAGTACTTC.

V gene TRBV19 combines with J gene TRBJ2-1; 10 nucleotides match TRBD2. Trimming took 1 base from V and 9 from J; bases not matched to a gene: 6. The germline V gene has CDR1 LNHDA and CDR2 SQIVND (reference sequence). There are 15 residues in the CDR3. CDR3: CASSIASGSTGEQFF. The CDR3 DNA reads as TGTGCCAGTAGTATAGCTAGCGGGAGTACCGGTGAGCAGTTCTTC.

This sequence joins TRBV6-1 and TRBJ1-2; D not certain. The CDR3 extends over 17 amino acids. The germline V and J ends were trimmed by 0 bases and 4 bases, with 18 bases remaining between them. Per the germline V gene, CDR1 is MNHNS and CDR2 is SASEGT. The CDR3 nucleotides read TGTGCCAGCAGTGAAGCGCGAGGCAGCGGTCTTATCTATGGCTACACCTTC. As protein: CASSEARGSGLIYGYTF.

V gene TRBV6-1 combines with J gene TRBJ1-1, with D hard to call. This CDR3 spans 14 amino acids. Germline-derived CDR1 and CDR2 are MNHNS and SASEGT. V dropped 5 bases and J dropped 8 bases, with 18 bases sitting between them. CDR3: CASSSNDGELEAFF. The CDR3 DNA reads TGTGCCAGCAGTTCCAACGACGGAGAACTAGAAGCTTTCTTT.

This chain uses TRBV6-1 with TRBJ2-7, with 10 bases fitting TRBD2. Germline V lookup: CDR1 MNHNS, CDR2 SASEGT. The CDR3 is made up of 13 amino acids. V gave up 10 bases and J gave up 5 bases; unmatched junction bases: 8. The CDR3 region is CAIRLAGVHEQYF. CDR3 DNA: TGTGCCATTAGGCTAGCGGGAGTCCACGAGCAGTACTTC.

V gene TRBV5-5 combines with J gene TRBJ2-7; TRBD1 matches at 7 bases. The germline CDR1 and CDR2 sequences are SGHKS and YYEKEE (reference sequence). The V and J ends lost 4 bases and 4 bases, in that order; junction bases with no gene match: 8. CDR3 length: 14 amino acids. This CDR3 reads CASSRTGAPYEQYF. CDR3 coding DNA: TGTGCCAGCAGCCGAACAGGGGCTCCGTACGAGCAGTACTTC.

This sequence joins TRBV7-9 and TRBJ2-7; no reliable D call. Germline V CDR1 and CDR2: SEHNR, FQNEAQ (reference sequence). V lost 1 base and J 2 bases, leaving 6 bases between the germline ends. This CDR3 has 13 amino acids. CDR3 loop: CASSLGRAYEQYF. CDR3 nucleotide sequence: TGTGCCAGCAGCTTAGGGAGAGCCTACGAGCAGTACTTC.

The V gene is TRBV6-6, the J gene TRBJ2-3; 8 positions match TRBD2. After removal of 6 bases from V and 2 bases from J, the junction contained 1 base not matched to a gene. The CDR3 runs to 13 residues. Germline V gene sequence: CDR1 MNHNY, CDR2 SVGAGI (reference sequence). The CDR3 reads CASRTSATDTQYF. The CDR3 DNA is TGTGCCAGCAGGACTAGCGCCACAGATACGCAGTATTTT.